Each of the 14 T cell receptor beta chains below was sequenced from the same sample in a study of blood T cell repertoires in COVID-19 (TCRdb year 2020). The library was built by means of the immunoSEQ multiplex PCR assay. This immuneACCESS table, as held by TCRdb, lists in-frame sequences with V and J called but not all clones. Of the missing ones, under half trace to an unresolved V gene in checked studies; the others have no known cause. This sample gives 210,000 or so clones in total; 80% of them show up just once. The top ten clones comprise around 7% of the sample. Sequenced: PBMCs or T cells enriched from blood (not recorded which). Receptors originate from a woman between 40 and 50 years old with acute COVID-19.

This rearrangement joins TRBV7-3 to TRBJ2-3, with 11 nucleotides matching TRBD2. CDR3 length equals 17 residues. After removal of 1 base from V and 2 bases from J, the junction contained 5 bases not matched to a gene. The germline gives CDR1 SGHTA, CDR2 FQGTGA. Here the CDR3 DNA reads TGTGCCAGCAGCTTAATGTTAGCGGGGGGGAACACAGATACGCAGTATTTT. It translates to CASSLMLAGGNTDTQYF.

In this sample, this clone turned up once. The rearrangement uses TRBV10-3 and TRBJ1-2; no clear D. Trimming shortened V by 0 bases and J by 4 bases, and 9 bases separated the two germline ends. Germline loops: CDR1 ENHRY, CDR2 SYGVKD. This CDR3 contains 14 residues. The CDR3 region has the DNA TGTGCCATCAGTGAGTCGGGCAGTTTCTATGGCTACACCTTC. Encoded protein: CAISESGSFYGYTF.

This clone was detected once. The rearrangement links TRBV28 to TRBJ1-1; perhaps TRBD1 as D (6 bases). V lost 7 bases and J 0 bases, leaving 15 bases between the germline ends. CDR3 length equals 15 residues. Germline V gives CDR1 MDHEN, CDR2 SYDVKM. The DNA for the CDR3 is TGTGCCAGCATCATAGCACAGGGCATGAACACTGAAGCTTTCTTT. Protein sequence: CASIIAQGMNTEAFF.

The V and J genes are TRBV28 and TRBJ1-5; maybe TRBD1 (5 bases). The V end lost 10 bases, the J end lost 6 bases, and 13 bases lay between the germline ends. Germline CDR1 is MDHEN and CDR2 is SYDVKM. CDR3 length equals 12 residues. This chain's CDR3 is CANRVRGQPQHF. The DNA of the CDR3 is TGTGCCAATAGGGTAAGGGGTCAGCCCCAGCATTTT.

The chain carries TRBV7-8 and TRBJ2-7; D may be TRBD2 (7 bases). CDR1 SGHVS and CDR2 FQNEAQ come from the germline V gene. The CDR3 sequence is 15 residues long. Trimming left V 6 bases short and J 7 bases short, with 22 bases between. In DNA form, the CDR3 reads TGTGCCAGCAGTGGGAGGGGGTCTCCTAACGGGGAGCAGTACTTC. This translates into CASSGRGSPNGEQYF.

The chain uses TRBV6-5 and TRBJ1-2; D ambiguous. Germline assignment: CDR1 MNHEY and CDR2 SVGAGI. The V and J ends lost 6 bases and 2 bases respectively, with 10 bases between them. This CDR3 comprises 13 residues. The CDR3 DNA sequence: TGTGCCAGCAGCCCCGACACGAACTATGGCTACACCTTC. Protein sequence: CASSPDTNYGYTF.

The chain carries TRBV29-1 and TRBJ1-1; no definite D call. The V and J ends lost 1 base and 1 base respectively, with 16 bases between them. The CDR3 runs to 16 residues. Germline CDR1 is SQVTM and CDR2 is ANQGSEA. CDR3 residues: CSVEAGEWPSNTEAFF. The CDR3, as DNA: TGCAGCGTTGAAGCCGGGGAATGGCCGTCGAACACTGAAGCTTTCTTT.

The rearrangement joins TRBV7-2 to TRBJ2-3, with D maybe TRBD2 (6 bases). The V gene lost 2 bases and the J gene lost 2 bases, with 17 bases spanning the gap. There are 17 residues in the CDR3. Germline V lookup: CDR1 SGHTA, CDR2 FQGNSA. This chain's CDR3 is CASSLTIASANTDTQYF. The CDR3 coding sequence is TGTGCCAGCAGCTTAACTATCGCTAGCGCGAACACAGATACGCAGTATTTT.

The chain carries TRBV7-3 and TRBJ1-2, with D possibly matching TRBD1 (5 bases). The CDR3 consists of 13 residues. Trimming took off 5 bases at V and 6 bases at J, with 13 bases between the two ends. CDR1 and CDR2 from the germline V gene are SGHTA and FQGTGA. The CDR3 sequence: CASSHPDSDGYTF. CDR3 bases: TGTGCCAGCAGCCACCCAGACAGTGATGGCTACACCTTC.

The chain is built from TRBV19 and TRBJ2-1; 7 bases align to TRBD2. J lost 5 bases, V lost 0 bases, and 7 bases had no gene match. The CDR3 runs 16 residues. Germline V CDR1 and CDR2: LNHDA, SQIVND (reference sequence). This CDR3 reads CASSIESGMGHNEQFF. The CDR3 nucleotides are TGTGCCAGTAGTATAGAGAGCGGGATGGGACACAATGAGCAGTTCTTC.

The chain links TRBV7-8 to TRBJ2-7, with D perhaps TRBD1 (5 bases). The germline V gene has CDR1 SGHVS and CDR2 FQNEAQ. This CDR3 contains 16 residues. V was cut by 5 bases and J by 1 base, with 18 bases left in between. Here the CDR3 reads CASSPVWGRDSYEQYF. CDR3 in DNA: TGTGCCAGCAGCCCAGTTTGGGGCAGGGATTCCTACGAGCAGTACTTC.

This chain joins TRBV19 and TRBJ2-1; 9 bases map to TRBD2. Germline V CDR1 and CDR2: LNHDA, SQIVND (reference sequence). Trimming at V came to 6 bases and at J to 8 bases, leaving 8 bases not matched to a gene. This CDR3 is built from 14 residues. The chain's CDR3 is CASRLGGGADEQFF. Here the CDR3 DNA reads TGTGCCAGTAGGCTAGGCGGGGGGGCGGATGAGCAGTTCTTC.

This clone occurred a few times. The V and J genes are TRBV2 and TRBJ1-2; possible D gene TRBD1, 5 bases. CDR1 and CDR2 (germline): SNHLY, FYNNEI. Trimming left V 6 bases short and J 7 bases short, with 15 bases between. This CDR3 spans 13 amino acids. This CDR3 is CASSVPGRSGYTF. CDR3 DNA: TGTGCCAGCAGCGTACCAGGGCGGTCTGGCTACACCTTC.

The chain links TRBV28 to TRBJ1-2; D not resolved. Per germline, CDR1 MDHEN and CDR2 SYDVKM. The ends were cut back, 6 bases at V and 4 bases at J, with 15 bases in the middle. The CDR3 totals 14 residues. This CDR3 is CASRRLGITYGYTF. In DNA form, the CDR3 reads TGTGCCAGCAGGCGACTCGGAATCACCTATGGCTACACCTTC.